The following is a T cell receptor (beta chain) sequence with its context. The clone's antigen remains unknown. Base qualities are not provided; no much larger clone lies one nucleotide away. Trimming leaves V shorter by 4 bases and J shorter by 5 bases, with the junction holding 14 bases beyond the gene matches. CDR1 MNHEY and CDR2 SVGAGI were looked up in the germline V gene. Reading from cysteine to phenylalanine, the CDR3 counts 16 amino acids. This entry keeps only the CDR3 DNA: 48 bases, framed from base 1. This sample is drawn from a study of cytomegalovirus exposure and HLA in healthy donors (dated by TCRdb to about 2017). Study-wide context: In an earlier analysis of 587 of the donors, around 290 Gb of sequence data and just under 120 million unique TCR beta sequences from some 170 million T cells were reported. Roughly 300 gigabases of sequencing data and 70 million to 100 million unique TCR sequences made up an early release that covered several hundred HLA-typed donors. Of the approximately 400 genotyped donors, roughly 76% were placed in the genetic ancestry cluster associated with self-reported Caucasian donors. The study aimed to test whether signatures of past pathogen exposure could be identified by cataloging public T cell receptors. The T cell repertoires of roughly 660 subjects were profiled by immunosequencing and related to cytomegalovirus serostatus. A separate validation cohort of 100 to 150 different subjects was used in addition to the roughly 670-subject first cohort. High-throughput TCR immunosequencing, statistical association of individual TCRs with disease status, and machine learning were combined to predict cytomegalovirus infection status. A later analysis re-examined previously published TCR beta repertoires from just over 650 donors and added high-resolution HLA genotyping to investigate patterns of TCR occurrence. In the later analysis, no new phenotypic data were used to find candidate immune exposures; instead, reliance was placed on TCR beta sequences and their occurrence across donors. In an earlier analysis of a few hundred of the donors, high-throughput TCR beta sequencing was used to judge whether each TCR beta V gene segment behaved as functional or pseudogenic. Donor age, sex, ethnicity and CMV serostatus were compiled together with the repertoire data. In a later genetic analysis, genome-wide SNP genotypes for 398 of the 666 donors were used, and that subset was treated as a discovery cohort. Every discovery cohort repertoire had been produced on one sequencing platform. Class I and class II HLA loci were covered by the typing at four-digit resolution. The number of donors typed differed by locus, with 629-630 for A, B, C, DRB1 and DQB1, roughly 520 for DQA1, 600 to 610 for DPA1, and approximately 470 for DPB1. A handful of DR-DQ haplotypes were treated as single units for association and clustering because of strong linkage in the cohort. Among about 370 genotyped donors of the cohort, an average of around 240,000 unique TCR beta nucleotide sequences was sequenced per donor, of which roughly 17% were non-productive.

The method behind the library was the immunoSEQ multiplex PCR assay. A mixture of 60 forward primers for TCR Vbeta segments and 13 reverse primers for TCR Jbeta segments was used in the multiplex PCR. A multiplex PCR assay on genomic DNA amplified the CDR3 region of rearranged TCR beta genes. The amplified TCR beta libraries were sequenced on the Illumina HiSeq System as 87-base-pair reads. Concerning the study's data processing: A later analysis tallied 70 million to 100 million unique TCR beta chains across the 666 repertoires, and some 12 million of those chains were shared by two or more donors. Raw reads were error-corrected and collapsed into unique sequences with a nearest-neighbor algorithm that merged closely related sequences to remove PCR and sequencing errors. V, D and J gene segments were assigned by aligning CDR3 sequences to IMGT reference sequences. For a sequence to be retained, at least a six-nucleotide match to both a V gene segment and a J gene segment was required. Rearrangements were called productive when the CDR3 lacked stop codons and stayed in frame with V and J; all others were non-productive. CDR3 was defined by IMGT convention, running from the second conserved V-encoded cysteine to the conserved J-encoded phenylalanine. The earlier analysis of some 550 of the donors excluded any sequence lacking an unambiguous match to a single V gene segment. In an earlier analysis of almost 600 of the donors, a V segment was called functional when productive rearrangements were above 56.7%, and segregating when the standard deviation between donors exceeded 5%. To diagnose cytomegalovirus status from the catalog of TCR beta chain sequences, a statistical classification framework was built. V and J gene assignment, in a later analysis, came from comparing TCR nucleotide sequences with IMGT/GENE-DB human TR gene sequences. A later analysis assigned CDR3 sequences and most-parsimonious VDJ recombination scenarios with the TCRdist pipeline. A later analysis defined each TCR beta chain by its CDR3 amino acid sequence plus V-gene family, and excluded reads lacking a unique V-gene family. In a later analysis, 450 to 600 highly shared, low-generation-probability nucleotide sequences were removed to address suspected cross-contamination and a sequencing artifact. A later analysis calculated a clonal expansion index for each public chain from normalized within-repertoire ranks of inferred template counts. In a later analysis, generation probabilities were computed with a VDJ recombination model fitted to out-of-frame rearrangements, and the resulting probabilities were checked against IGoR. In a later analysis, hypergeometric tests were used to score TCR-TCR, TCR-HLA and TCR-CMV co-occurrence, with a repertoire-size bias correction applied to TCR pairs. To estimate false discovery rates, a later analysis permuted the HLA or CMV assignments 20 times. In a later analysis, co-occurring TCRs were grouped with DBSCAN, and TCRdist sequence similarity was added when clustering was performed within HLA-allele-positive subsets. For co-occurrence clustering, repertoires with fewer than 30,000 or more than 120,000 public chains were excluded, along with four or five repertoires with anomalous nucleotide sharing. This immuneACCESS table, as held by TCRdb, lists in-frame sequences with V and J called but not all clones. Of the missing ones, under half trace to an unresolved V gene in checked studies; the others have no known cause. V and J calls and clone size are copied from that table; D and trimming were computed from the DNA. The sample table records 95,000 to 100,000 clones; over 70% of these occur just once. The ten biggest clones cover roughly 10% of the sample.

The cohort consisted of 650 to 700 healthy bone marrow donors. At the time of sampling, all cohort members were nominally healthy, though unrecorded immune exposures were likely present. The donor was CMV seronegative and belonged to the group of roughly 330 seronegative cohort members. A peripheral blood sample was collected from each donor, and TCR beta sequencing was performed on peripheral blood mononuclear cells. Genomic DNA was extracted from the blood cell samples with the Qiagen DNeasy Blood Extraction Kit. What the work shows at the level of the full study, not this receptor alone: A later analysis reported that several top co-occurrence clusters appeared linked to parvovirus B19, influenza, CMV and Epstein-Barr virus. A later analysis found that HLA-associated TCR beta chains were more clonally expanded and had lower generation probabilities than equally common non-associated chains. Because HLA typing was unavailable for some donors at each locus, only the typed subset was used in association tests. In a later analysis, most CMV-associated TCR beta chains were found to appear HLA-restricted, with HLA associations seemingly driven largely by CMV exposure. A later analysis associated about 16,000 TCR beta sequences with specific HLA alleles at a false discovery rate of 0.05. The classifier was reported to diagnose cytomegalovirus status with high specificity and sensitivity in both the original and validation cohorts. A further reported finding was that TCR beta sequences accurately predicted the HLA-A and HLA-B alleles for most subjects in the first cohort. The authors suggested that the approach could potentially be generalized to other disease states and immunological phenotypes. For the cohort, immune exposure information was limited to CMV serostatus. The presence/absence analyses assumed that sequencing depth was roughly uniform across donors, and that assumption may not be true. A total of around 150 TCR beta chains were listed by the study as associated with cytomegalovirus. A group of highly shared sequence variants was considered likely to be a technical artifact of the sequencing pipeline. Linkage disequilibrium might explain the correlated functional status among segregating V segments, but an unknown experimental factor could not be excluded. In a later genetic analysis, a missense DCLRE1C variant was associated with V-gene and J-gene trimming of TCR beta chains, and the association was replicated in an independent cohort. While some public TCRs were present in many individuals, most TCR sequences turned up only very rarely across donors. A few of the identified cytomegalovirus-associated TCR beta chains were confirmed in vitro to be specific for cytomegalovirus antigens. In a later analysis, TCR association rates were found to vary across HLA loci, with the most associated TCRs seen for DRB1 alleles and the fewest for HLA-C alleles. According to a later genetic analysis, donors in an Asian-associated ancestry cluster had fewer N-insertions in productive TCRs than the roughly 700-donor mean. In an earlier analysis of fewer than 700 of the donors, most TCR beta V segments appeared in productive rearrangements about 90% or about 30% of the time, broadly matching IMGT annotations. About 15 rarely observed V segments, including chromosome 9 orphons, were excluded from the earlier analysis of several hundred of the donors because counts were too low. Strong co-occurrence of HLA alleles, especially DR and DQ, made assigning TCR associations to individual alleles difficult. Only TCR beta chains were sequenced in this cohort, and the absence of alpha or paired-chain data limited detectable features. Some IMGT-functional V segments, including TRBV6-2 and TRBV6-3, could not be distinguished by the 87-base-pair reads and were therefore excluded.

Sequenced: PBMCs. This chain is built from TRBV6-5 and TRBJ2-7, and 7 junction bases match TRBD2. This sequence originates from a man aged 50-59 years in good health and CMV-seronegative. The CDR3 region reads CASSLLGGRASNEQYF. The DNA is TGTGCCAGCAGTTTACTAGGAGGGAGGGCCTCGAACGAGCAGTACTTC.